This T cell receptor (beta chain) was identified during a study of CD8 T cells in ankylosing spondylitis. Findings of the study overall: Apparently characteristic of ankylosing spondylitis blood was a TCR beta motif (under ten highly homologous variants).

To note about this clonotype: Its antigen is unidentified.

In TCRdb, the 5' RACE reads were re-called with MiXCR into one record per CDR3 protein. The table lists 200,000 to 250,000 distinct CDR3 sequences, approximately 20% of them singletons. This TCR was sampled from a male donor with ankylosing spondylitis. Sequencing used blood, either unsorted or a sorted T cell fraction (not recorded which).

Here the CDR3 reads CSVRGGETEAFF. CDR3 nucleotide sequence: TGCAGCGTTCGAGGGGGCGAGACTGAAGCTTTCTTT. J is TRBJ1-1 and V is TRBV29-1, with TRBD1 matching over 7 bases. CDR1 SQVTM and CDR2 ANQGSEA come from the germline V gene. The CDR3 is 12 residues long. The V gene end was trimmed by 5 bases and the J gene end by 5 bases; junction bases not matched to a gene: 5. The variable domain in full, with the rest retrieved from reference TRBV29-1 and TRBJ1-1, is SAVISQKPSRDICQRGTSLTIQCQVDSQVTMMFWYRQQPGQSLTLIATANQGSEATYESGFVIDKFPISRPNLTFSTLTVSNMSPEDSSIYLCSVRGGETEAFFGQGTRLTVV.